Listed below are T cell receptor beta chains from one sample, sequenced in a study of T cell changes during pregnancy in multiple sclerosis. Here immunoSEQ multiplex PCR was the method, and the copy in TCRdb shows in-frame clones only, minus some. The repertoire holds 40,000 to 50,000 clones, around 95% seen once, with 3% to 4.5% in the top ten. The sequences come from CD8+ T cells from peripheral blood mononuclear cells, collected after pregnancy. These TCRs come from a female donor with multiple sclerosis, enrolled in a pregnancy study. The CDR3 runs from the conserved cysteine through the conserved F or W. The D gene is left open where the match is weak. Where a row states a size, it is once, few, many or the class of an expanded clone; other rows omit it.

size: NA
V: TRBV27
D: TRBD2
CDR3: CASSRAGGVLVQYF

size: NA
V: TRBV27
D: NA
CDR3: CASSSLDPHSPLHF

size: NA
V: TRBV27
D: TRBD2
CDR3: CASSLTVFTSGEPYEQYF

size: few
V: TRBV6-1
D: NA
CDR3: CASSGRGAPTQYF

size: NA
V: TRBV27
D: TRBD1
CDR3: CASSLDRANQPQHF

size: NA
V: TRBV5-4
D: NA
CDR3: CASSWGLNTGELFF

size: NA
V: TRBV7-8
D: TRBD1
CDR3: CASSSRTGQAEAFF

size: NA
V: TRBV6-4
D: NA
CDR3: CASSLNLNTEAFF

size: NA
V: TRBV4-1
D: NA
CDR3: CASSDYSYNEQFF

size: NA
V: TRBV9
D: NA
CDR3: CASSPGWEPYEQYF

size: NA
V: TRBV29-1
D: NA
CDR3: CSARLVSSYNEQFF

size: NA
V: TRBV18
D: NA
CDR3: CASSPMGGDTF

size: NA
V: TRBV6-6
D: TRBD1
CDR3: CASSPGQTNTGELFF

size: NA
V: TRBV27
D: TRBD2
CDR3: CASSLTLADASFTGELFF

size: few
V: TRBV7-2
D: TRBD1
CDR3: CASSPPTGINTEAFF

size: NA
V: TRBV4-1
D: TRBD2
CDR3: CASSHGRLAGGSSTDTQYF

size: NA
V: TRBV5-1
D: TRBD2
CDR3: CASSLAGLAGVILYEQYF

size: NA
V: TRBV5-1
D: NA
CDR3: CASSPIQNSYEQYF

size: NA
V: TRBV6-5
D: NA
CDR3: CASSYSTQSGEKLFF

size: NA
V: TRBV2
D: TRBD1
CDR3: CASSEVGTGTGNTIYF

size: NA
V: TRBV4-1
D: NA
CDR3: CASSQDPGIETQYF

size: NA
V: TRBV5-8
D: NA
CDR3: CASSHVPGLGTYEQYF

size: NA
V: TRBV4-3
D: TRBD1
CDR3: CASSQEGQGGSIQYF

size: NA
V: TRBV5-1
D: NA
CDR3: CASTGDNEETQYF

size: once
V: TRBV29-1
D: TRBD2
CDR3: CSVDSAGGVDEQFF

size: NA
V: TRBV7-9
D: NA
CDR3: CASRSTAGYEQYF

size: NA
V: TRBV6-1
D: NA
CDR3: CASSGSFTGQTTLRNQPQHF

size: NA
V: TRBV27
D: NA
CDR3: CASSPTGDEQFF

size: few
V: TRBV4-1
D: TRBD1
CDR3: CASSQGQGAGGYTF

size: NA
V: TRBV5-5
D: NA
CDR3: CASAAGRNSGNTIYF

size: NA
V: TRBV4-2
D: TRBD1
CDR3: CASSQDRERSSYNEQFF

size: NA
V: TRBV7-8
D: NA
CDR3: CASSLESWLNPVYEQYF

size: NA
V: TRBV15
D: NA
CDR3: CATSRDPGGGSGNTIYF

size: NA
V: TRBV6-1
D: TRBD1
CDR3: CASSEPGQYNEQFF

size: few
V: TRBV21-1
D: NA
CDR3: CASTRLSGGGGAGANVLTF

size: NA
V: TRBV7-9
D: TRBD1
CDR3: CASSLRDSSYEQYF

size: NA
V: TRBV6-1
D: TRBD1
CDR3: CASSEGTGPYYEQYF

size: NA
V: TRBV29-1
D: TRBD2
CDR3: CSVALSGGAYNEQFF

size: few
V: TRBV5-7
D: TRBD1
CDR3: CASSLWQGASGYTF

size: NA
V: TRBV27
D: NA
CDR3: CASSPRGAGDPTDTQYF

size: NA
V: TRBV7-8
D: NA
CDR3: CASSLEAGFNYGYTF

size: NA
V: TRBV27
D: TRBD2
CDR3: CASSLLVAGGYNEQFF

size: NA
V: TRBV30
D: NA
CDR3: CAWREQSGPQHF

size: NA
V: TRBV27
D: NA
CDR3: CATLTYTGNTEAFF

size: NA
V: TRBV27
D: TRBD1
CDR3: CASSLSATGGAYNEQFF

size: NA
V: TRBV27
D: TRBD1
CDR3: CASSSGQLSYEQYF

size: NA
V: TRBV4-1
D: TRBD1
CDR3: CASSQRQGTYNEQFF

size: NA
V: TRBV6-4
D: NA
CDR3: CASSEGGGDNTGELFF

size: NA
V: TRBV6-5
D: TRBD2
CDR3: CASLGTSGSSYEQYF

size: few
V: TRBV2
D: TRBD1
CDR3: CASSEGQGAAYEQYF

size: NA
V: TRBV10-1
D: TRBD2
CDR3: CASSEWREGHNEQFF

size: NA
V: TRBV13
D: NA
CDR3: CASSLSYEQYF

size: NA
V: TRBV7-2
D: TRBD1
CDR3: CASSWTGGNTGELFF